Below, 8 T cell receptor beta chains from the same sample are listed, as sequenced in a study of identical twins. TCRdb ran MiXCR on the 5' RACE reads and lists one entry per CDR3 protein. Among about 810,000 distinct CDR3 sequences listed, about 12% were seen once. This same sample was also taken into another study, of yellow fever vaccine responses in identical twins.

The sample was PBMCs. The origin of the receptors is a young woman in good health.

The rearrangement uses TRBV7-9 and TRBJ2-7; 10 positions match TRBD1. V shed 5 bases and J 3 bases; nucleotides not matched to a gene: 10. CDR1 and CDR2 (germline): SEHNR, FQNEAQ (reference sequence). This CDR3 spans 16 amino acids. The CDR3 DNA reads TGTGCCAGCAGCCTTCCCACCGGGACAGGGGTCTACGAGCAGTACTTC. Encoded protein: CASSLPTGTGVYEQYF. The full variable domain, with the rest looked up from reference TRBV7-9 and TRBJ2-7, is DTGVSQNPRHKITKRGQNVTFRCDPISEHNRLYWYRQTLGQGPEFLTYFQNEAQLEKSRLLSDRFSAERPKGSFSTLEIQRTEQGDSAMYLCASSLPTGTGVYEQYFGPGTRLTVT.

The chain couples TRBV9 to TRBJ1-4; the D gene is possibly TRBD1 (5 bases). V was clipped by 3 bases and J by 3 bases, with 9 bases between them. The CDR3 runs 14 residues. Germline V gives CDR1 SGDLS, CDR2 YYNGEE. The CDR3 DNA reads TGTGCCAGCAGCGAGACAGCTTCTAATGAAAAACTGTTTTTT. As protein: CASSETASNEKLFF. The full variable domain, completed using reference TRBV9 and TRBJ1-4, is DSGVTQTPKHLITATGQRVTLRCSPRSGDLSVYWYQQSLDQGLQFLIQYYNGEERAKGNILERFSAQQFPDLHSELNLSSLELGDSALYFCASSETASNEKLFFGSGTQLSVL.

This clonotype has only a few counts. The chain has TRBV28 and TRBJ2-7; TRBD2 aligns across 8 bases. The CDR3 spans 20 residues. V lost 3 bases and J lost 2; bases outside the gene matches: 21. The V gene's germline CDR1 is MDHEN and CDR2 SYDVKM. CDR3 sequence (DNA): TGTGCCAGCAGTTTCCCTACCAAGACATTTTGCGGGGGGATTACCTACGAGCAGTACGTC. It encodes CASSFPTKTFCGGITYEQYV.

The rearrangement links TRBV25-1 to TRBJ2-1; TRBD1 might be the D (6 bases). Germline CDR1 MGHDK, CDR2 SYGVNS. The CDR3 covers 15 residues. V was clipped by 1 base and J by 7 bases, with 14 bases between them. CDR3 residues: CASSELGAGSNEQFF. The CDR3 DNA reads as TGTGCCAGCAGTGAATTGGGGGCAGGGTCAAATGAGCAGTTCTTC.

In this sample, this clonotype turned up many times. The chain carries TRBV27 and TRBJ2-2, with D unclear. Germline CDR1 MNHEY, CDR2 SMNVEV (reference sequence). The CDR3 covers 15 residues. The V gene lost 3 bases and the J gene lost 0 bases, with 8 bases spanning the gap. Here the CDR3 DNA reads TGTGCCAGCAGTTTGGTCTCCCCGAACACCGGGGAGCTGTTTTTT. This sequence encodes CASSLVSPNTGELFF.

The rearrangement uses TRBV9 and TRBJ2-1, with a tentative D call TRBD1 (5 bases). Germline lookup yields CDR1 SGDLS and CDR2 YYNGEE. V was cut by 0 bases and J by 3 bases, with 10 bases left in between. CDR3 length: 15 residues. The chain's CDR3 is CASSVAPTDYNEQFF. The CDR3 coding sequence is TGTGCCAGCAGCGTAGCCCCGACAGACTACAATGAGCAGTTCTTC.

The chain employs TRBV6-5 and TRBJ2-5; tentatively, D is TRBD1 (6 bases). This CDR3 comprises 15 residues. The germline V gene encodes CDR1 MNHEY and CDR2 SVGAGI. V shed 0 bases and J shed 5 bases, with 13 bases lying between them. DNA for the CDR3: TGTGCCAGCAGTTACTCCACAGGGTTCAGGGAGACCCAGTACTTC. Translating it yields CASSYSTGFRETQYF.

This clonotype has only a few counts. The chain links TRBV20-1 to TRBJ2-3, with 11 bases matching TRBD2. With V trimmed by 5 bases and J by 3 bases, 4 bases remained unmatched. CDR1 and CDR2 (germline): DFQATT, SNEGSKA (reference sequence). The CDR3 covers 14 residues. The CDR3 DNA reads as TGCAGTGCTCTTAGCGGGGGGGGAACAGATACGCAGTATTTT. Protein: CSALSGGGTDTQYF.